These 15 T cell receptor beta chains came from one sample sequenced in a study of control samples from healthy donors and cancer patients. Sequencing was performed with immunoSEQ multiplex PCR; in TCRdb, only in-frame clones are kept and a portion is missing. The sample gives some 37,000 clones, more than 85% of which show up once; around 3.9% is in the top ten. The material sequenced was blood. These receptors came from a woman aged 45-65 years in good health.

The chain is built from TRBV19 and TRBJ2-1, with TRBD2 matching 7 bases. Trimming took 6 bases from V and 0 from J; bases not matched to a gene: 8. Per germline, CDR1 LNHDA and CDR2 SQIVND (reference sequence). This CDR3 comprises 16 residues. The CDR3, as DNA: TGTGCCAGTAGAGGACTAGACCCCAGCTCCTACAATGAGCAGTTCTTC. Its translation: CASRGLDPSSYNEQFF.

This clone has more than one count but fewer than ten. The CDR3, as DNA: TGTGCCAGCAGCTTTGGGGGGAGGCTTAATGAAAAACTGTTTTTT. Translated, it gives CASSFGGRLNEKLFF. The rearrangement joins TRBV7-2 to TRBJ1-4; weak D call: TRBD1 (5 bases). V lost 3 bases and J lost 4, with 12 bases in between. CDR1 is SGHTA, CDR2 FQGNSA, per germline. The CDR3 runs 15 residues.

The chain has TRBV3-1 (or the pseudogene TRBV3-2) and TRBJ1-6, with D uncertain. V was shortened by 5 bases and J by 0 bases, with 5 bases between the two germline ends. Germline lookup yields CDR1 LGHDT and CDR2 YNNKEL (reference sequence). The CDR3 covers 14 residues. The CDR3 DNA reads as TGTGCCAGCAGCGACTACTCCTATAATTCACCCCTCCACTTT. It encodes CASSDYSYNSPLHF.

V gene TRBV12-5 combines with J gene TRBJ2-1; D not resolved. Deletions cut 5 bases from V and 8 bases from J, with 10 bases between. In germline, CDR1 is LGHNT, CDR2 FRNRAP. This CDR3 has 12 amino acids. The chain's CDR3 is CASGLHRDEQFF. CDR3 bases: TGTGCTAGTGGTCTCCATCGTGATGAGCAGTTCTTC.

The chain combines TRBV5-1 with TRBJ2-1; TRBD2 agrees at 8 bases. The V gene's germline CDR1 is SGHRS and CDR2 YFSETQ. This CDR3 has 15 amino acids. The V segment lost 0 bases and the J segment 7 bases; nucleotides outside the gene matches: 6. CDR3 loop: CASSLVASGLNEQFF. As DNA, the CDR3 is TGCGCCAGCAGCTTGGTGGCTAGCGGGCTTAATGAGCAGTTCTTC.

In this sample, this clone turned up once. The gene calls are TRBV6-5 and TRBJ2-2, with D uncertain. The V end was cut by 6 bases, the J end by 7 bases, with 6 bases between. The CDR3 runs to 11 residues. Germline V gene sequence: CDR1 MNHEY, CDR2 SVGAGI. The chain's CDR3 is CASRGNGELFF. For the CDR3, the DNA is TGTGCCAGCAGAGGAAACGGGGAGCTGTTTTTT.

The V call is TRBV2, the J call TRBJ1-3, with a possible D match to TRBD1 (5 bases). Germline lookup yields CDR1 SNHLY and CDR2 FYNNEI. The ends were cut back, 7 bases at V and 4 bases at J, with 23 bases in the middle. The CDR3 contains 17 residues. The DNA for the CDR3 is TGTGCCAGCATCGGGCTAGGGGAAACTTTCTCGGGAAACACCATATATTTT. Translated: CASIGLGETFSGNTIYF.

The J gene is TRBJ1-5, the V gene TRBV5-5; D perhaps matches TRBD1 (5 bases). This CDR3 is built from 14 residues. V gave up 2 bases and J gave up 1 base, with 7 bases separating them. Germline loops: CDR1 SGHKS, CDR2 YYEKEE (reference sequence). CDR3 in amino acids: CASSFGQSNQPQHF. The CDR3 nucleotides read TGTGCCAGCAGCTTTGGACAAAGCAATCAGCCCCAGCATTTT. The full variable domain, rest sourced from reference TRBV5-5 and TRBJ1-5, is DAGVTQSPTHLIKTRGQQVTLRCSPISGHKSVSWYQQVLGQGPQFIFQYYEKEERGRGNFPDRFSARQFPNYSSELNVNALLLGDSALYLCASSFGQSNQPQHFGDGTRLSIL.

V and J are TRBV20-1 and TRBJ1-1, with unresolved D. V was shortened by 6 bases and J by 10 bases, with 12 bases between the two germline ends. CDR3 size: 10 residues. Germline V gives CDR1 DFQATT, CDR2 SNEGSKA (reference sequence). The CDR3 sequence is CSASSLAAFF. CDR3 DNA sequence: TGCAGTGCCAGTTCCTTGGCAGCTTTCTTT.

The rearrangement uses TRBV10-3 and TRBJ2-3, with 10 positions matching TRBD1. Germline V gives CDR1 ENHRY, CDR2 SYGVKD. Trimming removed 7 bases from V and 6 bases from J; junction bases left unmatched: 13. The CDR3 is 16 residues long. In DNA form, the CDR3 reads TGTGCCATCACCGACAACCGGGACAGGGGTTTGGATACGCAGTATTTT. Amino acid sequence: CAITDNRDRGLDTQYF.

A single count supports this clone. The J gene is TRBJ1-2, the V gene TRBV6-5; D is unclear. CDR1 and CDR2 (germline): MNHEY, SVGAGI. V dropped 2 bases and J dropped 6 bases, with 7 bases sitting between them. The CDR3 length is 12 residues. The CDR3 loop is CASSYRGNGYTF. The DNA of the CDR3 is TGTGCCAGCAGTTACCGGGGTAATGGCTACACCTTC.

The V gene is TRBV24-1, the J gene TRBJ2-2; weak D call: TRBD1 (6 bases). Trimming took 6 bases from V and 5 from J, leaving 18 bases between them. The CDR3 runs 16 residues. Germline V lookup: CDR1 KGHDR, CDR2 SFDVKD. DNA of the CDR3: TGTGCCACCAGTAGGGCGAGGGGGAAAGGGACCGGGGAGCTGTTTTTT. Its translation: CATSRARGKGTGELFF.

The sample holds a few counts of this clone. The V gene is TRBV28, the J gene TRBJ2-2; no firm D call. Germline loops: CDR1 MDHEN, CDR2 SYDVKM. This CDR3 is built from 12 residues. The V gene lost 4 bases and the J gene lost 6 bases, with 6 bases spanning the gap. DNA of the CDR3: TGTGCCAGCAGTTCCCCGTCCGGGGAGCTGTTTTTT. Translated, it gives CASSSPSGELFF.

The rearrangement uses TRBV3-1 (or the pseudogene TRBV3-2) and TRBJ1-1, with a possible D match to TRBD1 (5 bases). This CDR3 region has 13 residues. Between the trimmed V and J ends, which lost 4 bases and 2 bases, there was a span of 8 bases. Germline V gene sequence: CDR1 LGHDT, CDR2 YNNKEL (reference sequence). In DNA form, the CDR3 reads TGTGCCAGCAGCCTTCAGGGCAACACTGAAGCTTTCTTT. This translates into CASSLQGNTEAFF.

This chain connects TRBV5-8 to TRBJ2-5, with D possibly TRBD1 on 6 matching bases. The CDR3 runs to 14 residues. Germline lookup yields CDR1 SGHTS and CDR2 YDEGEE. Trimming removed 0 bases from V and 5 bases from J, with 11 bases in between. CDR3 coding DNA: TGTGCCAGCAGCTTGGACGACAGGTCTGAGACCCAGTACTTC. Encoded protein: CASSLDDRSETQYF.